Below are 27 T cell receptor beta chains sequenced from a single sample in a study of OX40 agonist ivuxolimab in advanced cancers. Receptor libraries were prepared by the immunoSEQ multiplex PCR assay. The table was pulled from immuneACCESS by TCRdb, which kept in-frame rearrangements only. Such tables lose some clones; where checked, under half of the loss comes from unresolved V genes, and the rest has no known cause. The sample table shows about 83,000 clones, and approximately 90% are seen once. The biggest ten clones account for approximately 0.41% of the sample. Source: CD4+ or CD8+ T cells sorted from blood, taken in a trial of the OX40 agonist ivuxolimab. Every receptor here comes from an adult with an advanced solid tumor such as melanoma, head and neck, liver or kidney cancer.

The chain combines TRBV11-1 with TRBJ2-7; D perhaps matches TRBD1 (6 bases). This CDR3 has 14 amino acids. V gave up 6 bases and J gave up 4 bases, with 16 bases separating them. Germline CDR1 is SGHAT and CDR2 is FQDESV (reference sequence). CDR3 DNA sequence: TGTGCCAGCAGTTCCAACAGGGAGCTGTACGAGCAGTACTTC. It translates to CASSSNRELYEQYF. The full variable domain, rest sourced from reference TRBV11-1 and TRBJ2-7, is EAEVAQSPRYKITEKSQAVAFWCDPISGHATLYWYRQILGQGPELLVQFQDESVVDDSQLPKDRFSAERLKGVDSTLKIQPAELGDSAMYLCASSSNRELYEQYFGPGTRLTVT.

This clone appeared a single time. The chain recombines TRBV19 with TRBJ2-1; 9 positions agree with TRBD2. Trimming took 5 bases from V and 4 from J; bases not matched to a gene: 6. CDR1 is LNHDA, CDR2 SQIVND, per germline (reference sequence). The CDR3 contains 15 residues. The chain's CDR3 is CASSAAGGRYNEQFF. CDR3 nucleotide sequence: TGTGCCAGTAGTGCAGCGGGAGGACGGTACAATGAGCAGTTCTTC.

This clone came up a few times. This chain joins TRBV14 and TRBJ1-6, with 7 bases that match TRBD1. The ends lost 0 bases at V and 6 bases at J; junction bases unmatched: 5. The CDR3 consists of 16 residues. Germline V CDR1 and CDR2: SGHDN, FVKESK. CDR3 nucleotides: TGTGCCAGCAGCCAAGATGCGGGACAGCCTAATTCACCCCTCCACTTT. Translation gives CASSQDAGQPNSPLHF.

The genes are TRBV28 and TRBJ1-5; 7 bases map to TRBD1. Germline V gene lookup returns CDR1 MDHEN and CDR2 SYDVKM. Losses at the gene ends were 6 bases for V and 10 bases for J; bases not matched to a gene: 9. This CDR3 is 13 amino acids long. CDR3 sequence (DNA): TGTGCCAGCAGGGTACAGGGGAATAGACCCCAGCATTTT. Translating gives CASRVQGNRPQHF.

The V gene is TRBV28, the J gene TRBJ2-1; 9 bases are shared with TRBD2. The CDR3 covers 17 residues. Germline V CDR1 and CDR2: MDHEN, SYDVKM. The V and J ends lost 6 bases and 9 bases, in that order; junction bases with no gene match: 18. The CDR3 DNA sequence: TGTGCCAGCAGGGGAGGTGCGGCGGGGGGGCCGTTGGGTGAGCAGTTCTTC. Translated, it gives CASRGGAAGGPLGEQFF.

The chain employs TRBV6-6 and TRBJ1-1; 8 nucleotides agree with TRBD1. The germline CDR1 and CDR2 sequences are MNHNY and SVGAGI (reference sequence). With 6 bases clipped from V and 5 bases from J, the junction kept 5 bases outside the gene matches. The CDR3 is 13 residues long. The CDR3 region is CASRGQGRTEAFF. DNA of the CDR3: TGTGCCAGCAGAGGACAGGGAAGAACTGAAGCTTTCTTT.

This chain's CDR3 is CASSSFNGYEQYF. Written as DNA, the CDR3 is TGTGCCAGCAGTTCTTTCAACGGGTACGAGCAGTACTTC. The chain employs TRBV25-1 and TRBJ2-7; the D is unclear. CDR1 MGHDK and CDR2 SYGVNS come from the germline V gene. The CDR3 runs to 13 residues. V was trimmed by 5 bases and J by 4 bases, leaving 12 bases between them.

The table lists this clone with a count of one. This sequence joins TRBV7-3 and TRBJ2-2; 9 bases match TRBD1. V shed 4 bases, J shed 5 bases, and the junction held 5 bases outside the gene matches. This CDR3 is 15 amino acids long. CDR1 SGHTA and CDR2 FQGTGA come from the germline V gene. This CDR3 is CASSSMGQGTGELFF. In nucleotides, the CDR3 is TGTGCCAGCAGCTCGATGGGACAGGGAACCGGGGAGCTGTTTTTT.

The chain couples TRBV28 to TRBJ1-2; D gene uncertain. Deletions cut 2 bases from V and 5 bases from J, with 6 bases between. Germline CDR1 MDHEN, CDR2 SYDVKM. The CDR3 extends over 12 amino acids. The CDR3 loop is CASSLDLYGYTF. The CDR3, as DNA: TGTGCCAGCAGTTTAGATCTATATGGCTACACCTTC.

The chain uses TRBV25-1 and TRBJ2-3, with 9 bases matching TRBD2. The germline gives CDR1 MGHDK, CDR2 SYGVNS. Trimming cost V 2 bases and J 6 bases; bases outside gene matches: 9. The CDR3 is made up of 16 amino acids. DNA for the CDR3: TGTGCCAGCAGTGAAGTTGCGGGAGGGCCTTGGGATACGCAGTATTTT. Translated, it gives CASSEVAGGPWDTQYF.

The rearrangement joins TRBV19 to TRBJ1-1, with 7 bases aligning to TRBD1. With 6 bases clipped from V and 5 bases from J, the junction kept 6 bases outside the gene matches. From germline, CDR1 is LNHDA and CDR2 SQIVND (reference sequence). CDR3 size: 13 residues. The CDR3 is CASRDRVWTEAFF. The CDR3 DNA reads TGTGCCAGTAGAGACAGGGTTTGGACTGAAGCTTTCTTT.

CDR3 residues: CASLTGVDEQYF. For the CDR3, the DNA is TGTGCCAGCCTAACAGGGGTCGACGAGCAGTACTTC. The chain recombines TRBV28 with TRBJ2-7; TRBD1 matches 7 bases. This CDR3 comprises 12 residues. V shed 8 bases and J 5 bases; nucleotides not matched to a gene: 6. The germline gives CDR1 MDHEN, CDR2 SYDVKM.

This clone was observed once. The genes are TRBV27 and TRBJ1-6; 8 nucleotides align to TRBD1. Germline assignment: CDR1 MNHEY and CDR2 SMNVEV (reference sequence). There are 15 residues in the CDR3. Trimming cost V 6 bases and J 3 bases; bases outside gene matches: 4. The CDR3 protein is CASRTGAGYNSPLHF. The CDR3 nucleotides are TGTGCCAGCAGGACAGGGGCGGGCTATAATTCACCCCTCCACTTT.

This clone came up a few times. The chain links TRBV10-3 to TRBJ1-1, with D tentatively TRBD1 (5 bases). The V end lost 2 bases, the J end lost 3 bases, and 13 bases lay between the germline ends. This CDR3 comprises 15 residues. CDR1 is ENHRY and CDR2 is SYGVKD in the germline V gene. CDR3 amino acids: CAISEGAGRYTEAFF. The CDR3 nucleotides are TGTGCCATCAGTGAGGGGGCAGGGAGGTACACTGAAGCTTTCTTT.

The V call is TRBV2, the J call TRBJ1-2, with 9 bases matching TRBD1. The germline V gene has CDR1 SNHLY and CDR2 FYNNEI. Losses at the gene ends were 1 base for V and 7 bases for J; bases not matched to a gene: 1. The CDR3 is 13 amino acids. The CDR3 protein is CASSEDRGPGYTF. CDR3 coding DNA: TGTGCCAGCAGTGAAGACAGGGGGCCTGGCTACACCTTC.

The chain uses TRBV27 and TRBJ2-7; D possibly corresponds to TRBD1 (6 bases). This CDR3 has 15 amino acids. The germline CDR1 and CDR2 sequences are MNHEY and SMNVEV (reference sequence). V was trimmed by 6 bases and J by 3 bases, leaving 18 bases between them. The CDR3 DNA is TGTGCCAGCAGCCCCGAGGCGGGCAGGGGCTACGAGCAGTACTTC. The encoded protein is CASSPEAGRGYEQYF.

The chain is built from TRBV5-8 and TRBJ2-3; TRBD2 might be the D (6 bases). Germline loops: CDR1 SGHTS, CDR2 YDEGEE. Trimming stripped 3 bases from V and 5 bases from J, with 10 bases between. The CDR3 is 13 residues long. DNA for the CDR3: TGTGCCAGCAGCTACTGGAGGGGAGATACGCAGTATTTT. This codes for CASSYWRGDTQYF.

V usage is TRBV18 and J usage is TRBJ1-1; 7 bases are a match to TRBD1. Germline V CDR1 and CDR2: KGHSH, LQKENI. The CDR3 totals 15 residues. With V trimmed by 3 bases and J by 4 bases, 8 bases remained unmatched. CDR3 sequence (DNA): TGTGCCAGCTCACCGTCGACAGGGAGTGGCACTGAAGCTTTCTTT. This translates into CASSPSTGSGTEAFF. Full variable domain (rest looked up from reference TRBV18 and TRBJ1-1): NAGVMQNPRHLVRRRGQEARLRCSPMKGHSHVYWYRQLPEEGLKFMVYLQKENIIDESGMPKERFSAEFPKEGPSILRIQQVVRGDSAAYFCASSPSTGSGTEAFFGQGTRLTVV.

CDR3 protein: CASSPGRNYEQYF. The CDR3, as DNA: TGTGCCAGCAGCCCGGGACGGAACTACGAGCAGTACTTC. This chain connects TRBV6-5 to TRBJ2-7, with D perhaps matching TRBD1 or TRBD2 (5 bases each). The CDR3 is 13 residues long. Trimming took 6 bases from V and 3 from J, leaving 12 bases between them. The V gene's germline CDR1 is MNHEY and CDR2 SVGAGI.

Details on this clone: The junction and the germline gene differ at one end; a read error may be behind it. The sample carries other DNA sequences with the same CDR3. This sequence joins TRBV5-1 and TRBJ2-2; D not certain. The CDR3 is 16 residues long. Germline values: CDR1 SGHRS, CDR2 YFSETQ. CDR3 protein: CASSLEPNPNTGELFF. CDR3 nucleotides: TGCGCCAGCAGCTTGGAGCCGAATCCGAACACTGGGGAGCTGTTTTTT.

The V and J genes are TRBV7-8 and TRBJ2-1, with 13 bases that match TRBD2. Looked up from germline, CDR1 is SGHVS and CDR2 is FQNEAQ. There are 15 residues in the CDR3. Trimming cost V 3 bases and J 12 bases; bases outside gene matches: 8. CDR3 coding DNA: TGTGCCAGCAGCTTTCACGGACTAGCGGGAGTGAGGCAGTTCTTC. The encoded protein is CASSFHGLAGVRQFF.

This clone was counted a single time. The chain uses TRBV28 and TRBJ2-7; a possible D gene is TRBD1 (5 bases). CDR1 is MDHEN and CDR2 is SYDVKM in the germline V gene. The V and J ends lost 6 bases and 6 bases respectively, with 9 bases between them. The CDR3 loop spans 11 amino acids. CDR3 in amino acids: CASRTQGEQYF. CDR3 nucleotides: TGTGCCAGCAGAACCCAGGGCGAGCAGTACTTC.

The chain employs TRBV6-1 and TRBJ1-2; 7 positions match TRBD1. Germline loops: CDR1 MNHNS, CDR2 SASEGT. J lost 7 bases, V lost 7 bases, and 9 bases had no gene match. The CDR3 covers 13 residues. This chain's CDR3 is CASTPDRAIGYTF. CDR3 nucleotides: TGTGCCAGCACCCCAGACAGGGCAATTGGCTACACCTTC.

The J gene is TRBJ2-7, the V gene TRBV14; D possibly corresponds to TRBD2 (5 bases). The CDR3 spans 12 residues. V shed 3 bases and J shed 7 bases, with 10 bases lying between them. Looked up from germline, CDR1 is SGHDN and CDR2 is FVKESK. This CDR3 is CASSHVAWEQYF. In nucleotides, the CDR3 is TGTGCCAGCAGCCACGTAGCGTGGGAGCAGTACTTC.

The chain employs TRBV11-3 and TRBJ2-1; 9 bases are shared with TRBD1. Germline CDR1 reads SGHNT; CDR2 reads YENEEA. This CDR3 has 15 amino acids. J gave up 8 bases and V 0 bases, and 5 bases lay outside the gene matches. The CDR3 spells CASSLDGTGTDEQFF. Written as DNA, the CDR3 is TGTGCCAGCAGCTTAGATGGGACAGGGACGGATGAGCAGTTCTTC.

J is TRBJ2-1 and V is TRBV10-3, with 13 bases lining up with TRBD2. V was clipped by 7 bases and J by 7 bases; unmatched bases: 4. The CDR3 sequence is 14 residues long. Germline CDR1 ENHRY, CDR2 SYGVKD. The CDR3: CAITTGLAGNEQFF. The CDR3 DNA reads TGTGCCATCACTACGGGACTAGCGGGGAATGAGCAGTTCTTC.

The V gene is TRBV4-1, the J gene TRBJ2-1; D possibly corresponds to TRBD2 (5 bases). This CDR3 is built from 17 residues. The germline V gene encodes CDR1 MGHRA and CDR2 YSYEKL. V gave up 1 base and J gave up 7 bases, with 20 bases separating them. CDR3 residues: CASSQARAELALNEQFF. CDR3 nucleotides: TGCGCCAGCAGCCAAGCTCGGGCGGAGCTAGCCTTAAATGAGCAGTTCTTC.